This TCR beta chain derives from a study of vaccination and CD4 T cells after COVID-19 (dated by TCRdb to between 2021 and 2024). About the investigation overall: Convalescent patients had a positive SARS-CoV-2 result on nasal swab PCR, and of these patients, under ten had mild disease and one had severe disease. Post-vaccine blood samples were collected a median of about 69 days after the second vaccine dose, ranging from about 12 to 250 days. In 10 COVID-19 convalescent patients and 4 infection-naive healthy vaccine recipients, the spike-specific CD4+ TCR repertoire before mRNA vaccination was compared with the repertoire after mRNA vaccination. Post-COVID blood samples were collected from convalescent patients a median of around 100 days after diagnosis, with a range of about 35 to 161 days. Each participant got two doses of either the Pfizer-BioNTech BNT162b2 vaccine (n=8) or the Moderna mRNA-1273 vaccine (n=2). Overlapping spike peptide pools from SARS-CoV-2 and from the common cold coronaviruses HCoV-NL63, HCoV-OC43 and HCoV-229E were used as culture stimuli. The convalescent cohort comprised six males and four females, including two Hispanic individuals, seven Caucasians, two Asians and one multiracial person. Control cultures used a CEFX viral epitope pool as positive control, an HIV-1 Nef peptide pool as negative control, or no peptide. A few convalescent patients were sampled both early after vaccination (day 14) and late after vaccination (days 161 to 241).

CDR1 KGHDR and CDR2 SFDVKD are derived from the germline V gene. The CDR3 runs 15 amino acids, cysteine and phenylalanine included. The entry retains the CDR3 DNA only, 45 bases that are in frame from base 1. At the junction V is shortened by 3 bases and J by 6 bases, with 14 bases in between. The method behind the library was PCR. TCR sequencing of DNA from cultured CD4+ T cells used the Oncomine TCR Beta short-read assay at the Johns Hopkins FTIC core. The QIAamp micro DNA kit was used to extract genomic DNA from the cultured CD4+ T cells. The Oncomine TCR Beta libraries from cultured CD4+ T cells were pooled using unique dual indexes and then sequenced on an Illumina iSeq 100. The original pipeline was this. Non-productive sequences were removed, and CDR3s that did not start with C, did not end with F or W, or were shorter than 7 amino acids were discarded. The MANAFEST web application was used to identify antigen-specific clonotypes by comparing peptide-stimulated wells against reference wells and other culture wells. To be called positive, a clone needed an FDR below 0.05, an odds ratio above 5, and a productive frequency above 0.1% in at least two of three replicate wells. A clonotype was classed as cross-reactive if the clonotype showed significant expansion both in SARS-CoV-2 spike wells and in at least one common cold coronavirus spike condition. Levenshtein distances (stringdist) and unrooted phylogenetic trees (ape) in R version 3.6.1 were used to assess CDR3 homology. TCRdb passed the public sequencing reads through fastp at Q25 and MiXCR, retaining productive beta sequences. Identical CDR3 protein sequences are pooled into one entry, listed with their most common genes and DNA. The V and J calls follow TCRdb's processing rather than the paper's. For this sample the table gives roughly 15,000 distinct CDR3 sequences, of which around 50% were detected only once. The leading ten clones occupy around 18% of the sample.

Overall study results and their limits: Among convalescent patients, a median roughly 90% of the SARS-CoV-2-reactive clones seen after vaccination appeared only after vaccination, which suggests priming specific to the vaccine. The median number of SARS-CoV-2-reactive clonotypes rose from around 22 after infection to about 40 after vaccination, but the change was not significant. Of the vaccine-specific clones in convalescent patients, 304 of 307, or nearly all, reacted only to SARS-CoV-2 spike and did not cross-react with common cold coronaviruses. Only a relatively small number of convalescent patients were included in the study, and early timepoints following natural infection were not analyzed.

This clonotype has only one observation. Its antigen target is currently unknown. The input lacks base qualities; no much larger clone sits a single base away. One read alone provides weak support. The sample's time point label, decoded: late sampling 161 to 241 days after vaccination in a few convalescent patients. The meaning of the sample's treatment or condition label: approximately 9-day PBMC culture with coronavirus spike peptide pools or control peptides (ViraFEST assay). To expand antigen-specific T cells with peptide pools and then pick out the expanded clonotypes through TCR sequencing, the study relied on the ViraFEST assay. The convalescent patients' positive SARS-CoV-2 PCR tests fell between March and December 2020, which was before the Alpha, Beta and Delta variants emerged in the United States. PBMCs were cultured at roughly 2 million per well in IMDM supplemented with roughly 5% human AB serum and 8.5 to 10 IU/ml IL-2, with 9.5 to 10 ug/ml peptide pools added. On days 3 and 7, half of the culture medium was replaced with fresh IL-2-containing medium. Once the cells had been in culture for around nine days, the EasySep CD4+ T cell isolation kit was used to isolate CD4+ T cells by negative selection. Ficoll-Paque Plus gradient centrifugation was used to isolate PBMCs from whole blood, and the isolated PBMCs were then either used fresh or cryopreserved at -140C. Culture conditions were generally each tested in triplicate wells.

The sample was CD4+ T cells from blood, cultured in vitro, taken about 7 months after SARS-CoV-2 vaccination. In this chain, TRBV24-1 is recombined with TRBJ2-1, with the D gene uncertain. The sequence came from a human donor who had recovered from COVID-19. Read as DNA, the sequence is TGTGCCACCAGTGATGCTAAGGGCTGGGTCAATGAGCAGTTCTTC. This is translated as CATSDAKGWVNEQFF.